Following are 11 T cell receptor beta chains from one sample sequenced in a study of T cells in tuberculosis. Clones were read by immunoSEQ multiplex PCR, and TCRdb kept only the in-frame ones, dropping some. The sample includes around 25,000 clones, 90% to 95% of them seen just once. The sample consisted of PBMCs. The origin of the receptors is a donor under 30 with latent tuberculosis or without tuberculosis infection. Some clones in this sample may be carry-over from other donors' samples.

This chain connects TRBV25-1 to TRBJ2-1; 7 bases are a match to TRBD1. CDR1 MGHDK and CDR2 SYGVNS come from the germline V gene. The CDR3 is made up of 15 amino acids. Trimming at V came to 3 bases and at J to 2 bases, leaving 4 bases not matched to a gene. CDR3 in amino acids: CASSDPGTAYNEQFF. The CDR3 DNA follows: TGTGCCAGCAGTGACCCCGGGACAGCCTACAATGAGCAGTTCTTC.

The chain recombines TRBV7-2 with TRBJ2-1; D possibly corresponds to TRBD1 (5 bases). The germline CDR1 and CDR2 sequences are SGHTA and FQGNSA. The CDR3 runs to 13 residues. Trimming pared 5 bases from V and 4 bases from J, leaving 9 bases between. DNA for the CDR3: TGTGCCAGCAGCCTCACAGGATACAATGAGCAGTTCTTC. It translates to CASSLTGYNEQFF.

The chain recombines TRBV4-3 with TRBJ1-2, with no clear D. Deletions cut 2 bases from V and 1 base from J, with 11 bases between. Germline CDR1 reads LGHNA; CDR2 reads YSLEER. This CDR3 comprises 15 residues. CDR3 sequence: CASSQKRGLNYGYTF. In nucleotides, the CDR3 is TGCGCCAGCAGCCAAAAGAGAGGACTTAACTATGGCTACACCTTC.

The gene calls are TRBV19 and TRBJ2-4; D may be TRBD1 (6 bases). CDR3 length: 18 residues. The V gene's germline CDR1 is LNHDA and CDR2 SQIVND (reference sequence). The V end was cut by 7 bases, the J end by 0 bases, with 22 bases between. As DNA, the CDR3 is TGTGCCAGTACTAAGCCCGACCCGGGACATAGAGCCAAAAACATTCAGTACTTC. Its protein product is CASTKPDPGHRAKNIQYF.

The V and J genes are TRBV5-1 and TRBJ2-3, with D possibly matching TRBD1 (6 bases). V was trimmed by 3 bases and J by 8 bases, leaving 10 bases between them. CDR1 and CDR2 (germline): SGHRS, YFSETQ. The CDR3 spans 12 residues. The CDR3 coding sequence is TGCGCCAGCAGCTCGGGACAAGGTACGCAGTATTTT. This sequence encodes CASSSGQGTQYF.

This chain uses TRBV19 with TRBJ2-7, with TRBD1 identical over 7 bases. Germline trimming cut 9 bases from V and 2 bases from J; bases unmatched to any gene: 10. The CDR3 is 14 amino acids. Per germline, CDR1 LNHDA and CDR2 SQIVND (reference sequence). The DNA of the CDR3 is TGTGCCAGCGCTCGGTACAGGGGCCCCTACGAGCAGTACTTC. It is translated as CASARYRGPYEQYF.

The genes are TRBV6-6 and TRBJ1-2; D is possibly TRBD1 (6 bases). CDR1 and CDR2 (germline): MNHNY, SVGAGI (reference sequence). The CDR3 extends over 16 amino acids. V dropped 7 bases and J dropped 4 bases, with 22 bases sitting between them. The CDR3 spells CASNGFRQVRGYGYTF. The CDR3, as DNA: TGTGCCAGCAATGGGTTCCGACAGGTGCGCGGCTATGGCTACACCTTC.

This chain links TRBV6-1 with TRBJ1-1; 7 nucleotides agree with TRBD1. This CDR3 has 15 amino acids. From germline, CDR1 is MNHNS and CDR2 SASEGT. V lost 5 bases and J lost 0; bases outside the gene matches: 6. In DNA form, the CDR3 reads TGTGCCAGCAGTTGGAGGGACAGCCTGAACACTGAAGCTTTCTTT. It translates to CASSWRDSLNTEAFF.

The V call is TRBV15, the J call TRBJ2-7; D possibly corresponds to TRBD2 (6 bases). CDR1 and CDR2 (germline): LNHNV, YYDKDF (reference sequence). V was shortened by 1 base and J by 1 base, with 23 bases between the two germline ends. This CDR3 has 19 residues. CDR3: CATSRGLPVGREISYEQYF. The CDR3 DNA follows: TGTGCCACCAGCAGAGGGTTGCCCGTTGGACGGGAGATTTCCTACGAGCAGTACTTC. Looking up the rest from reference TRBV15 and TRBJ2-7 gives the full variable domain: DAMVIQNPRYQVTQFGKPVTLSCSQTLNHNVMYWYQQKSSQAPKLLFHYYDKDFNNEADTPDNFQSRRPNTSFCFLDIRSPGLGDTAMYLCATSRGLPVGREISYEQYFGPGTRLTVT.

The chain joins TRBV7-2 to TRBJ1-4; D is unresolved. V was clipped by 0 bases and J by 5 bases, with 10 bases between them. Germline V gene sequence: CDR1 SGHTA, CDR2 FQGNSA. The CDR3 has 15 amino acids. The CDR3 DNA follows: TGTGCCAGCAGCTTAGCGCTACAGCCAAATGAAAAACTGTTTTTT. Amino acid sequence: CASSLALQPNEKLFF.

The CDR3 DNA follows: TGTGCCAGCAGTTCTACGGGGGGCACAGATACGCAGTATTTT. Amino acids: CASSSTGGTDTQYF. The chain combines TRBV25-1 with TRBJ2-3; perhaps TRBD2 as D (6 bases). The CDR3 contains 14 residues. The V gene's germline CDR1 is MGHDK and CDR2 SYGVNS. Trimming removed 5 bases at V and 1 base at J, with 10 bases between. Full variable domain (outside the CDR3, taken from reference TRBV25-1 and TRBJ2-3): EADIYQTPRYLVIGTGKKITLECSQTMGHDKMYWYQQDPGMELHLIHYSYGVNSTEKGDLSSESTVSRIRTEHFPLTLESARPSHTSQYLCASSSTGGTDTQYFGPGTRLTVL.